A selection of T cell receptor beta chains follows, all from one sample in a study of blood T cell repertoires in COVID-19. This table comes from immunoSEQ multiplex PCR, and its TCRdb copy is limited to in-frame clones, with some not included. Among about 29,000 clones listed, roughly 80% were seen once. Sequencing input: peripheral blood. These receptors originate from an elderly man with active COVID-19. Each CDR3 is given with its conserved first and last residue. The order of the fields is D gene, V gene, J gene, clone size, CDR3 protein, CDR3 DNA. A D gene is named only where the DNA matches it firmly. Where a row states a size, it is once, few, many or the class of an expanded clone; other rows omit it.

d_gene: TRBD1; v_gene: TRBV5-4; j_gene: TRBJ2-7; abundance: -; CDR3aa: CASSLVGQGFLAQYF; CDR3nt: TGTGCCAGCAGCTTGGTAGGACAGGGATTCTTGGCGCAGTACTTC
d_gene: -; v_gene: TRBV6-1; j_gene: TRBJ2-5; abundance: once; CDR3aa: CASSEYLVAETQYF; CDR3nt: TGTGCCAGCAGTGAATATCTGGTAGCGGAGACCCAGTACTTC
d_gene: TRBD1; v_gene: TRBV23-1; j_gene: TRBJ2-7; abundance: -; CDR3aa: CASSRTGLNNTYEQYF; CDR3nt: TGCGCCAGCAGCCGGACAGGGCTTAACAATACCTACGAGCAGTACTTC
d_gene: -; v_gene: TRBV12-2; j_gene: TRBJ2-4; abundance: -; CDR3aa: CASRTRGSKNIQYF; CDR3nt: TGTGCAAGTCGCACCAGAGGGTCCAAAAACATTCAGTACTTC
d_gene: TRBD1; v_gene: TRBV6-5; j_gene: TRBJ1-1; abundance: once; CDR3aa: CASSYVQGTEAFF; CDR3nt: TGTGCCAGCAGTTACGTACAGGGGACTGAAGCTTTCTTT
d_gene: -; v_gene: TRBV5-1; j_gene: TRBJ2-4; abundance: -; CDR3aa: CASSWRSRQGNFGAKNIQYF; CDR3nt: TGCGCCAGCAGCTGGAGGTCGAGGCAGGGGAATTTCGGGGCCAAAAACATTCAGTACTTC
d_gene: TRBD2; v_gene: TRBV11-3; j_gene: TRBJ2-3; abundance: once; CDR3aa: CASSLDRGVMTDTQYF; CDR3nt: TGTGCCAGCAGCTTAGATCGGGGGGTAATGACAGATACGCAGTATTTT
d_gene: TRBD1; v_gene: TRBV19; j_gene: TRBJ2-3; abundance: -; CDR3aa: CASSPPRQGMQYF; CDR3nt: TGTGCCAGTAGTCCTCCCCGACAGGGGATGCAGTATTTT
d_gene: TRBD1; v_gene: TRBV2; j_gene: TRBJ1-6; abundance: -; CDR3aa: CASSGDSRTSPLHF; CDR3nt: TGTGCCAGCAGCGGGGACAGCAGGACTTCACCCCTCCACTTT
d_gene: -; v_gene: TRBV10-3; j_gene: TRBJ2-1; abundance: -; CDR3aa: CAISDTGTSTYNEQFF; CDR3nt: TGTGCCATCAGTGATACCGGGACATCTACCTACAATGAGCAGTTCTTC
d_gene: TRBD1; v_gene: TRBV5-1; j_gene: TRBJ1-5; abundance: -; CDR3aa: CASSLQGAPNQPQHF; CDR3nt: TGCGCCAGCAGCTTACAGGGGGCACCGAATCAGCCCCAGCATTTT
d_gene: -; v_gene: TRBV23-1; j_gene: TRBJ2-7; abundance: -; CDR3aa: CASSQSGNYEQYF; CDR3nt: TGCGCCAGCAGTCAGTCAGGGAACTACGAGCAGTACTTC
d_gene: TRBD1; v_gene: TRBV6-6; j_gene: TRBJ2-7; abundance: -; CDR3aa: CASSRDRGYEQYF; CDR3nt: TGTGCCAGCAGCAGGGACAGGGGCTACGAGCAGTACTTC
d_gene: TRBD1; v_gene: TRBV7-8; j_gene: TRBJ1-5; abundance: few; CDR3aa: CASSKHRGLSNQPQHF; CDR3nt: TGTGCCAGCAGCAAACACAGGGGGCTCAGCAATCAGCCCCAGCATTTT
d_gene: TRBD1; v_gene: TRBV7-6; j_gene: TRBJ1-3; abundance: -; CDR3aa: CASSLADRGVSGNTIYF; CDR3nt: TGTGCCAGCAGCTTAGCGGACAGGGGCGTCTCTGGAAACACCATATATTTT
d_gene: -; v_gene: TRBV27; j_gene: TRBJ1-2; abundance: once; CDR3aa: CASSGQYYGYTF; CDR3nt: TGTGCCAGCAGTGGACAGTACTATGGCTACACCTTC
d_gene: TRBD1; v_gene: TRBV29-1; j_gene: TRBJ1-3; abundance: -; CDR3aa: CSVRSGQGRNTIYF; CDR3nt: TGCAGCGTACGTAGCGGACAGGGTAGAAACACCATATATTTT
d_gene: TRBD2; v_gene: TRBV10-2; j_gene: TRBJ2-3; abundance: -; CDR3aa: CASRLLAGGTDTQYF; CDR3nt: TGCGCCAGCAGGCTATTAGCGGGGGGCACAGATACGCAGTATTTT
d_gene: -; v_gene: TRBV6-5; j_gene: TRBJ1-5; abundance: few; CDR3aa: CASSLHGVGNQPQHF; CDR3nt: TGTGCCAGCAGTCTACACGGAGTTGGCAATCAGCCCCAGCATTTT
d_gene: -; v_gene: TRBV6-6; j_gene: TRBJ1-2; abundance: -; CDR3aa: CASSLPLDRNYGYTF; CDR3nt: TGTGCCAGCAGTCTCCCCCTCGACAGAAACTATGGCTACACCTTC
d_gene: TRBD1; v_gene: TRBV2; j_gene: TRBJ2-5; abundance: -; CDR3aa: CASSRTPTGRETQYF; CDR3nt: TGTGCCAGCAGTAGAACACCGACAGGGAGAGAGACCCAGTACTTC
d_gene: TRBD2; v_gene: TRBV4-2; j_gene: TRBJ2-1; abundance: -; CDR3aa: CASSQRGGGVNEQFF; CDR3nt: TGTGCCAGCAGCCAACGGGGCGGGGGGGTAAATGAGCAGTTCTTC
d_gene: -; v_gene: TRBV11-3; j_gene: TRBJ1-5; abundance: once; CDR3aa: CASRSTGWGKYQPQHF; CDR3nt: TGTGCCAGCAGATCAACAGGGTGGGGGAAGTATCAGCCCCAGCATTTT
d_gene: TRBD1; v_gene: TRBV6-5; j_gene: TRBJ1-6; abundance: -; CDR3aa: CASSSGQGAHNSPLHF; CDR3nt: TGTGCCAGCAGTTCAGGACAGGGGGCTCATAATTCACCCCTCCACTTT
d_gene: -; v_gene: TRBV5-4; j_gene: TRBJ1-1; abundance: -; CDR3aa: CASSLEGGMNTEAFF; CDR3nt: TGTGCCAGCAGCTTGGAAGGGGGAATGAACACTGAAGCTTTCTTT
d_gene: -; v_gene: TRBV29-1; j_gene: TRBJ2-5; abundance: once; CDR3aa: CSVESPGPPYF; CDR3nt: TGCAGCGTTGAATCCCCAGGGCCTCCGTACTTC
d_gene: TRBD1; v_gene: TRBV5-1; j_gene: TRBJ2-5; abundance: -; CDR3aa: CASSTTGDQGAQYF; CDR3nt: TGCGCCAGCAGCACGACAGGGGACCAGGGGGCCCAGTACTTC
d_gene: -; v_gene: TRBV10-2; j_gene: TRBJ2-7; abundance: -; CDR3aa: CASSESNPNQVLTGQKFYEQYF; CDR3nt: TGCGCCAGCAGTGAGTCAAACCCAAATCAAGTACTTACGGGACAAAAATTCTACGAGCAGTACTTC
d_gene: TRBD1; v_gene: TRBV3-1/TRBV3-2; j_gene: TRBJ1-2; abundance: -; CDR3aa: CASSPGTVNYGYTF; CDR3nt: TGTGCCAGCAGCCCCGGGACAGTCAACTATGGCTACACCTTC
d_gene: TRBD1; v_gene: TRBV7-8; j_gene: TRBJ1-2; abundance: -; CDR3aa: CASSREDRVFTF; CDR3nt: TGTGCCAGCAGCCGGGAAGACAGGGTATTCACCTTC
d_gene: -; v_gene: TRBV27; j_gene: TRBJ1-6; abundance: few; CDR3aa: CASSLGLRSPLHF; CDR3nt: TGTGCCAGCAGTTTGGGCCTTCGCTCACCCCTCCACTTT
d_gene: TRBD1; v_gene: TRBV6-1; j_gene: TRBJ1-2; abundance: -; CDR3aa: CASSEAGTGNYGYTF; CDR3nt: TGTGCCAGCAGTGAAGCGGGGACAGGAAACTATGGCTACACCTTC
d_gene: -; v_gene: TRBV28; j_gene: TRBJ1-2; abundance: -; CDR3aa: CASSTMRNYGYTF; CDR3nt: TGTGCCAGCAGTACCATGCGAAACTATGGCTACACCTTC
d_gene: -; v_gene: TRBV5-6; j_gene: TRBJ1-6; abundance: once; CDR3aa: CASSLGRLNPGDSPLHF; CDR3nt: TGTGCCAGCAGCTTGGGAAGATTGAACCCCGGGGATTCACCCCTCCACTTT
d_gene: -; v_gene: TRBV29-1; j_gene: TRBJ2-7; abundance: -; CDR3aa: CSVYLQWGGHYEQYF; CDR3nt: TGCAGCGTTTATCTTCAATGGGGGGGCCACTACGAGCAGTACTTC
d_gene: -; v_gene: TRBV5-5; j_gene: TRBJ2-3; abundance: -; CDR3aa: CASSLVRSMDTQYF; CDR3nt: TGTGCCAGCAGCTTGGTCCGGTCGATGGATACGCAGTATTTT
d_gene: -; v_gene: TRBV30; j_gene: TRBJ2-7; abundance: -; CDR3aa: CAWGPNEQYF; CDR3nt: TGTGCCTGGGGCCCTAACGAGCAGTACTTC
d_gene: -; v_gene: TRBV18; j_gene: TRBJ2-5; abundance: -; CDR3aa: CASSPGGYDQETQYF; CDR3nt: TGTGCCAGCTCACCAGGCGGGTACGACCAAGAGACCCAGTACTTC
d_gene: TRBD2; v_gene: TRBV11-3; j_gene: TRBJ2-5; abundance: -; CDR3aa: CASSTGVGGGEKTQYF; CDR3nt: TGTGCCAGCAGTACAGGGGTCGGCGGGGGGGAAAAGACCCAGTACTTC
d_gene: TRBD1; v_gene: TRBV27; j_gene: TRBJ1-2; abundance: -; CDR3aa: CASSPYGQAYTSYGYTF; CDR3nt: TGTGCCAGCAGTCCCTACGGACAGGCCTATACCAGCTATGGCTACACCTTC
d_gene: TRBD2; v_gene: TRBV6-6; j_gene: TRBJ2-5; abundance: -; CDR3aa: CASSRLAGGQREETQYF; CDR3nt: TGTGCCAGCAGTCGACTAGCGGGGGGGCAGAGGGAAGAGACCCAGTACTTC
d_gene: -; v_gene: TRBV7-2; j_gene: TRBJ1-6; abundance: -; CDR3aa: CASSLVATRNSPLHF; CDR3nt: TGTGCCAGCAGCTTAGTTGCGACAAGGAATTCACCCCTCCACTTT
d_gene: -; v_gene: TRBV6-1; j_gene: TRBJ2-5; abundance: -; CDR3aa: CASSVWQGSIQETQYF; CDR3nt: TGTGCCAGCAGTGTTTGGCAGGGGTCCATCCAAGAGACCCAGTACTTC
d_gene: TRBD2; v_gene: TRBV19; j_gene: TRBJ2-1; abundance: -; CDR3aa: CASSMRLAGGAPRNNEQFF; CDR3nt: TGTGCCAGTAGTATGAGGCTAGCGGGGGGGGCCCCGCGGAACAATGAGCAGTTCTTC
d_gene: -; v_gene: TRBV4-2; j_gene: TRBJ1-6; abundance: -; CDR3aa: CASSQDSQGGSPLHF; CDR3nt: TGTGCCAGCAGCCAAGATTCCCAGGGTGGGTCACCCCTCCACTTT
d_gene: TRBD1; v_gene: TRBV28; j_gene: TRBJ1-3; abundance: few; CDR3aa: CASSSTGVGGNTIYF; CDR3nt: TGTGCCAGCAGTTCGACAGGGGTCGGTGGAAACACCATATATTTT
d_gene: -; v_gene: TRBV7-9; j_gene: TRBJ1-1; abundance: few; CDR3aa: CASSPTGNTEAFF; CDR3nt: TGTGCCAGCAGCCCTACAGGTAACACTGAAGCTTTCTTT
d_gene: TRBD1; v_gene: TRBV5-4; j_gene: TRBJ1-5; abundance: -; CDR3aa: CASSLGTGNNQPQHF; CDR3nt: TGTGCCAGCAGCTTGGGGACAGGGAACAATCAGCCCCAGCATTTT
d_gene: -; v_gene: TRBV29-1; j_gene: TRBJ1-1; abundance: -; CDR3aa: CSAGGQGLTEAFF; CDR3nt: TGCAGCGCTGGGGGCCAGGGGCTTACCGAAGCTTTCTTT
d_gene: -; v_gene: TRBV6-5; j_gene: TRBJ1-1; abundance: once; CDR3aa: CASRPSDRNTEAFF; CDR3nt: TGTGCCAGCAGACCCTCGGACAGAAACACTGAAGCTTTCTTT
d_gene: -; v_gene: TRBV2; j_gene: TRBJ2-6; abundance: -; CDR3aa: CASRSGFSSGANVLTF; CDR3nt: TGTGCCAGTAGAAGCGGGTTTTCCTCTGGGGCCAACGTCCTGACTTTC
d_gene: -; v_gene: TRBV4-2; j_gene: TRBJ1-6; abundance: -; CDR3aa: CASSLQGNSPLHF; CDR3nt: TGTGCCAGCAGCCTGCAGGGAAATTCACCCCTCCACTTT
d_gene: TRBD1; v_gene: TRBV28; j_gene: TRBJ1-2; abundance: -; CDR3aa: CASTKTGAGYTF; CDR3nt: TGTGCCAGTACCAAGACAGGGGCCGGCTACACCTTC
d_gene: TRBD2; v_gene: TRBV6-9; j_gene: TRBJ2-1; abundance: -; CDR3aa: CASSFLAGGEYEQFF; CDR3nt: TGTGCCAGCAGTTTCCTAGCGGGGGGCGAGTATGAGCAGTTCTTC